This T cell receptor (beta chain) was recorded in a study of cytotoxic CD8 clonotypes in ibrutinib-treated CLL. Study context: Response samples were taken after a median of approximately 11 months on treatment, range 6 to 36. Study results and caveats: Exceeding age-matched healthy donors, baseline clonality also tracked the counts of circulating CD8+ T cells. Clonality rose at ibrutinib response and fell back toward baseline at progression.

About this clone: The antigen remains unidentified.

The protocol was immunoSEQ multiplex PCR, while the TCRdb copy is restricted to in-frame clones and leaves out a portion. Seen here are 250,000 to 350,000 clones, roughly 76% observed once, and the top ten hold around 6%. The CDR3 spans 16 residues. CDR1 is SQVTM and CDR2 is ANQGSEA in the germline V gene. V was pared by 8 bases and J by 5 bases, with 17 bases of the junction left unmatched. The source of this sequence is a human donor with chronic lymphocytic leukemia. This chain connects TRBV29-1 to TRBJ2-5; TRBD1 matches at 10 bases. Sequencing used PBMCs, obtained at disease progression, from a patient treated with ibrutinib. CDR3 DNA: TGCAGCCCCCCCCCTTGCACCGGGACAGGGGATGAGACCCAGTACTTC. It is translated as CSPPPCTGTGDETQYF. Full variable domain (rest looked up from reference TRBV29-1 and TRBJ2-5): SAVISQKPSRDICQRGTSLTIQCQVDSQVTMMFWYRQQPGQSLTLIATANQGSEATYESGFVIDKFPISRPNLTFSTLTVSNMSPEDSSIYLCSPPPCTGTGDETQYFGPGTRLLVL.